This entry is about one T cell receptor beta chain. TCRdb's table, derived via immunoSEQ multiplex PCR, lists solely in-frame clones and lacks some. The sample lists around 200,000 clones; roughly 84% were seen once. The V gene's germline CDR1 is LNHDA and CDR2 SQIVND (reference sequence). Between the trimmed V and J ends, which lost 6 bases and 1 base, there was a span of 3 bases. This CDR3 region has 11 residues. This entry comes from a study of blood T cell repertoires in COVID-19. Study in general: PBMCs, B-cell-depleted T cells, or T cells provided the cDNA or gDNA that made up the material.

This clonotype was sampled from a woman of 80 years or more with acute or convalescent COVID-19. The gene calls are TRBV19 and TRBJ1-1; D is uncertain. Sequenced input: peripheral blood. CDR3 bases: TGTGCCAGTAGCCGGAACACTGAAGCTTTCTTT. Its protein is CASSRNTEAFF.